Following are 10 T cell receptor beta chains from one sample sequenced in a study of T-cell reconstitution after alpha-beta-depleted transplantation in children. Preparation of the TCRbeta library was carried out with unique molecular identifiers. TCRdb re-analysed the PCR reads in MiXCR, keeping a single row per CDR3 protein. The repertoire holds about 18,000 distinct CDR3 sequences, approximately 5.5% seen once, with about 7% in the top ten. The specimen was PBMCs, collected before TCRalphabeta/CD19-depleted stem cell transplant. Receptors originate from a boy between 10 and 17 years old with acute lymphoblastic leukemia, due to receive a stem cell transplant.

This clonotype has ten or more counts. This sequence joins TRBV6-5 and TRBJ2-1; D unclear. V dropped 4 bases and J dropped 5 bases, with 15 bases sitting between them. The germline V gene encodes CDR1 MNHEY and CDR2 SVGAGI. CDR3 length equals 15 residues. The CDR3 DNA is TGTGCCAGCAGTTGGAAGCTGTGGAGTGACAATGAGCAGTTCTTC. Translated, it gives CASSWKLWSDNEQFF.

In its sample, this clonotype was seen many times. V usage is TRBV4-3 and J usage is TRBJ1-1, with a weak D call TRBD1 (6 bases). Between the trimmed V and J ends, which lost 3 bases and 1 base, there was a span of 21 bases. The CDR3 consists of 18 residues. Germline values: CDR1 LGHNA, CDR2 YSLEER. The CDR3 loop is CASSHRTGLQTENTEAFF. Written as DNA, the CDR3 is TGCGCCAGCAGCCACCGAACAGGGCTCCAGACTGAGAACACTGAAGCTTTCTTT.

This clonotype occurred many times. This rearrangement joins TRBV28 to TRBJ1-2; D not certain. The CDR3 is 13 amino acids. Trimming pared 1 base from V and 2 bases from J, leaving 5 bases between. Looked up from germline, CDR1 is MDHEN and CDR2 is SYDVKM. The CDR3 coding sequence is TGTGCCAGCAGTTTATTGGCCAACTATGGCTACACCTTC. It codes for CASSLLANYGYTF.

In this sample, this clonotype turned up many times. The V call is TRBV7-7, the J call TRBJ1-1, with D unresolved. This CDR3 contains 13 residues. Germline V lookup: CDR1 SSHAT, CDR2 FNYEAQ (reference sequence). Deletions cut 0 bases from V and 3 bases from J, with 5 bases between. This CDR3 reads CASSLAPHTEAFF. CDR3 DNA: TGTGCCAGCAGCTTAGCGCCCCACACTGAAGCTTTCTTT.

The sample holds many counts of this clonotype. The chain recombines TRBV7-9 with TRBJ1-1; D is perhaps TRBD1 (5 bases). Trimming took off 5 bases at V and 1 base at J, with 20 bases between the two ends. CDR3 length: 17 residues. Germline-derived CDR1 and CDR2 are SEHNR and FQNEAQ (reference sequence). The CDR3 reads CASSPPNGRGGNTEAFF. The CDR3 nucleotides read TGTGCCAGCAGCCCACCGAACGGGCGGGGGGGGAACACTGAAGCTTTCTTT.

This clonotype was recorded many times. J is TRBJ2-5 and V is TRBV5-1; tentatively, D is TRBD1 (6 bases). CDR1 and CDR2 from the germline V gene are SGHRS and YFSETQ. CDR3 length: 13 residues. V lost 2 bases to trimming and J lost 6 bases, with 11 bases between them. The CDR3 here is CASSFGQRQTQYF. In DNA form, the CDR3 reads TGCGCCAGCAGCTTCGGACAGCGACAGACCCAGTACTTC. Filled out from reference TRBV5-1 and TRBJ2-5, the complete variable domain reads KAGVTQTPRYLIKTRGQQVTLSCSPISGHRSVSWYQQTPGQGLQFLFEYFSETQRNKGNFPGRFSGRQFSNSRSEMNVSTLELGDSALYLCASSFGQRQTQYFGPGTRLLVL.

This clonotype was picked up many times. CDR3 nucleotide sequence: TGCAGTGCTAGCCGGTCACCCTACGAGCAGTACTTC. Translation: CSASRSPYEQYF. The V call is TRBV20-1, the J call TRBJ2-7; D is undetermined. The germline gives CDR1 DFQATT, CDR2 SNEGSKA (reference sequence). Between the trimmed V and J ends, which lost 3 bases and 2 bases, there was a span of 8 bases. The CDR3 extends over 12 amino acids.

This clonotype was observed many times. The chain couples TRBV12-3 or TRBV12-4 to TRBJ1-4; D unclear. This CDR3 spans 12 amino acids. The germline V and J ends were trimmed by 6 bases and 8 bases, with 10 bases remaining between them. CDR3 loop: CASRRVGEKLFF. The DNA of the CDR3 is TGTGCCAGCAGGAGGGTCGGCGAAAAACTGTTTTTT.

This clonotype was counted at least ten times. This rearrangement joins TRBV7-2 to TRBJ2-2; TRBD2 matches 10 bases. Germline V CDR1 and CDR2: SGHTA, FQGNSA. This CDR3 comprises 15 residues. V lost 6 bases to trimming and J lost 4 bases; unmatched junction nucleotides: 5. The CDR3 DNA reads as TGTGCCAGCAGATCCGCTAGCGGGGGCACCGGGGAGCTGTTTTTT. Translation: CASRSASGGTGELFF.

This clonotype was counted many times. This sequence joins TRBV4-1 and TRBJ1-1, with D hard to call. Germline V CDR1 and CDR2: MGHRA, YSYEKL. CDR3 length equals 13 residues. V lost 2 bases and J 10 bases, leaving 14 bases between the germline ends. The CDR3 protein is CASSQFNAEGAFF. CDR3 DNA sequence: TGCGCCAGCAGCCAATTTAACGCTGAAGGAGCTTTCTTT.